The present entry profiles one T cell receptor beta chain with its context. Its target is unknown. These data belong to a study of cytomegalovirus exposure and HLA in healthy donors. With V trimmed by 2 bases and J by 2 bases, 22 bases remained unmatched. CDR3 length equals 21 residues. In germline, CDR1 is SNHLY, CDR2 FYNNEI. Among the donors, all were healthy bone marrow donors. Overall study findings and caveats: Most TCR sequences were uncommon, yet certain public TCRs appeared in many donors. With further analysis later on, most CMV-associated TCR beta chains appeared HLA-restricted.

Use of 60 Vbeta and 13 Jbeta primers characterized the PCR. Clones were sequenced by immunoSEQ multiplex PCR, and TCRdb holds only the in-frame ones, with some missing. The sample carries more than 75,000 clones, 70% to 85% recorded once. This clonotype originated in a man aged 35-49 years in good health and CMV-seropositive. This chain connects TRBV2 to TRBJ2-7, with 9 bases identical to TRBD1. Sequencing was performed on PBMCs. The DNA for the CDR3 is TGTGCCAGCAGTGAATTGGGGGGGACAGGGTTTACGACGGGAGTCCCCTACGAGCAGTACTTC. Amino acid sequence: CASSELGGTGFTTGVPYEQYF.